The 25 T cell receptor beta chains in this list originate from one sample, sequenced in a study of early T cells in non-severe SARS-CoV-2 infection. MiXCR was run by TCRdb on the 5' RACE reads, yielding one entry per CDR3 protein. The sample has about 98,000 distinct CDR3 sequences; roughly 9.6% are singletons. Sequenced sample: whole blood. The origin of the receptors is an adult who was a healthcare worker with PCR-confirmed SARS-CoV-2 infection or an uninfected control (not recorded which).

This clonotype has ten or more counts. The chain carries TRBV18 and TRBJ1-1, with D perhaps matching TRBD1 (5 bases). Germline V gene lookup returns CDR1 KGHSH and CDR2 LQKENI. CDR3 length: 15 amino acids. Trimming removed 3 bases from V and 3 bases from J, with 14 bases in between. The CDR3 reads CASSPNGAQDTEAFF. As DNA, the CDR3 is TGTGCCAGCTCACCCAATGGGGCCCAGGACACTGAAGCTTTCTTT.

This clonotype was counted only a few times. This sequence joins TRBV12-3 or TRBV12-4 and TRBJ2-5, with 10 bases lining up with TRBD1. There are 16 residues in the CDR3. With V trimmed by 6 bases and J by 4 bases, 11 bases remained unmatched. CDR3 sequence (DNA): TGTGCCAGCAGCCTTTCCGACAGGGGGCTGCGAGAGACCCAGTACTTC. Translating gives CASSLSDRGLRETQYF.

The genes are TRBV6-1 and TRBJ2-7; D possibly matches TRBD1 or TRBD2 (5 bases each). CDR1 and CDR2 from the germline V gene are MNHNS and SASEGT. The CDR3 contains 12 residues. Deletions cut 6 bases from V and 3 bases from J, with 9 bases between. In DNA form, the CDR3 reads TGTGCCAGCAGGGGGGTACTCTACGAGCAGTACTTC. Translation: CASRGVLYEQYF.

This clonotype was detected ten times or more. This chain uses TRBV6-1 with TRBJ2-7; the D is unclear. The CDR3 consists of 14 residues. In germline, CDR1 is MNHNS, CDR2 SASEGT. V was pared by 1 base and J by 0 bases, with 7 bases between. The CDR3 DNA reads TGTGCCAGCAGTGAAGGCGCTGTCTCCTACGAGCAGTACTTC. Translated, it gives CASSEGAVSYEQYF.

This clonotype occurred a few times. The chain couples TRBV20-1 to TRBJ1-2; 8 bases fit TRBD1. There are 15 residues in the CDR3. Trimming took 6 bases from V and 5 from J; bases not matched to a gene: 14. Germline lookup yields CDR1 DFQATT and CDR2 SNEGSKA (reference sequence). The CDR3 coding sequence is TGCAGTGCCTCAGGGGGCGCTTACGCCTATTATGGCTACACCTTC. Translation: CSASGGAYAYYGYTF.

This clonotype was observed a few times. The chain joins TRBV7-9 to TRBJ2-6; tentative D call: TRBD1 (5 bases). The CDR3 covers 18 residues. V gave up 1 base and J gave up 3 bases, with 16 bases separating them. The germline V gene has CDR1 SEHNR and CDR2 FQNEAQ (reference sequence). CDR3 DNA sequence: TGTGCCAGCAGCTTAGTAACAGGCCGTGACTTTGGGGCCAACGTCCTGACTTTC. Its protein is CASSLVTGRDFGANVLTF.

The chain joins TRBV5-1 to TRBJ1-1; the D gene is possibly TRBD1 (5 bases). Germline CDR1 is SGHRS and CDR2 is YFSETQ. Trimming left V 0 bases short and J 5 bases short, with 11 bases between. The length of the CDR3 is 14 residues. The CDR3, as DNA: TGCGCCAGCAGCTTGGTCGTCAGGGCTACTGAAGCTTTCTTT. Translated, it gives CASSLVVRATEAFF.

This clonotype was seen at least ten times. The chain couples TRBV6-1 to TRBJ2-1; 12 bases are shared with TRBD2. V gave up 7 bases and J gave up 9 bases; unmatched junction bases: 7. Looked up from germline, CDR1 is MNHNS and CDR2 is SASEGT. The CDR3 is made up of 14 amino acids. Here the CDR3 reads CASTTSGRFGEQFF. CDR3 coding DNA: TGTGCCAGCACGACTAGCGGGAGATTCGGTGAGCAGTTCTTC.

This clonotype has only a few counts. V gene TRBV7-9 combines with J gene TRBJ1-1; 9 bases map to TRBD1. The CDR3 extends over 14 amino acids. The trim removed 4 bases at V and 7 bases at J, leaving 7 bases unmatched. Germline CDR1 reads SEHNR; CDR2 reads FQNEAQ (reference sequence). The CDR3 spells CASSSPWTGDEAFF. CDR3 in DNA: TGTGCCAGCAGCTCCCCATGGACAGGGGATGAAGCTTTCTTT.

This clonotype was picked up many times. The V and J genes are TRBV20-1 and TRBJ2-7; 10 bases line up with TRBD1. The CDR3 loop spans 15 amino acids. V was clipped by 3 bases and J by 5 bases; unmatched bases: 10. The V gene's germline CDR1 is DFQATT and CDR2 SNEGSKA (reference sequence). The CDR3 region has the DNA TGCAGTGCTAGCAATCCCGGACAGGGGGATAACGAGCAGTACTTC. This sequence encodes CSASNPGQGDNEQYF.

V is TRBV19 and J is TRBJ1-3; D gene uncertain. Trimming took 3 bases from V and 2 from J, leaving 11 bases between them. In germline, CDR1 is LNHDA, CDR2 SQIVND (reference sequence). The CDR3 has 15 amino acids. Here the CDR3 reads CASSIRRFPGNTIYF. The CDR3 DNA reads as TGTGCCAGTAGTATCCGCAGGTTCCCTGGAAACACCATATATTTT.

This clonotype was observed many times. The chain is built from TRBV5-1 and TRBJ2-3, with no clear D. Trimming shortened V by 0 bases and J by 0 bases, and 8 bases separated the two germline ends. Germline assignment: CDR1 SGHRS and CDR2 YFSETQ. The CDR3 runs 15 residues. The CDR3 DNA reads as TGCGCCAGCAGCTTGGCCCCCGTCAGCACAGATACGCAGTATTTT. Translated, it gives CASSLAPVSTDTQYF.

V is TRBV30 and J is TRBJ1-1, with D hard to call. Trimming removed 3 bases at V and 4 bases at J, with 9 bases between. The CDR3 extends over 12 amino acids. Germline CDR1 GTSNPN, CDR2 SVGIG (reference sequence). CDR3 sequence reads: CAWRRVGTEAFF. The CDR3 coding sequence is TGTGCCTGGAGGAGGGTGGGCACTGAAGCTTTCTTT.

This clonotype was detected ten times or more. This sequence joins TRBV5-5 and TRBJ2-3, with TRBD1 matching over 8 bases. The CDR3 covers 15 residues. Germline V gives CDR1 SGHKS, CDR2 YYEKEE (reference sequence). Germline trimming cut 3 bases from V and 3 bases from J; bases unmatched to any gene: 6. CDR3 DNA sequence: TGTGCCAGCAGCTGGTTGACAGGGGTTACAGATACGCAGTATTTT. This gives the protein CASSWLTGVTDTQYF.

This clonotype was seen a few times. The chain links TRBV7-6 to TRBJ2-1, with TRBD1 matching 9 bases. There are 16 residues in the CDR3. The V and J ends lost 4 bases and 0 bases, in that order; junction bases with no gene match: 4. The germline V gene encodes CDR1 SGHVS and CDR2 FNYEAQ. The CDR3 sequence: CASSYGQGNSYNEQFF. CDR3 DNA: TGTGCCAGCAGCTACGGACAGGGGAACTCCTACAATGAGCAGTTCTTC.

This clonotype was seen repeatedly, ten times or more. The CDR3 nucleotides are TGTGCCAGTAGTGGATCTGACTCCCTGAACACTGAAGCTTTCTTT. It codes for CASSGSDSLNTEAFF. The V gene is TRBV19, the J gene TRBJ1-1; D gene uncertain. The V end lost 5 bases, the J end lost 0 bases, and 13 bases lay between the germline ends. The length of the CDR3 is 15 residues. Germline V gene sequence: CDR1 LNHDA, CDR2 SQIVND (reference sequence).

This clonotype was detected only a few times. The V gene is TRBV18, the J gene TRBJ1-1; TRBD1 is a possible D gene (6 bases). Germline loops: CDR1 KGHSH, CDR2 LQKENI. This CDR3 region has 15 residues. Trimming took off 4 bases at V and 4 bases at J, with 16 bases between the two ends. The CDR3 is CASSLLQGEGTEAFF. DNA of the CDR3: TGTGCCAGCTCACTGTTACAGGGTGAGGGCACTGAAGCTTTCTTT.

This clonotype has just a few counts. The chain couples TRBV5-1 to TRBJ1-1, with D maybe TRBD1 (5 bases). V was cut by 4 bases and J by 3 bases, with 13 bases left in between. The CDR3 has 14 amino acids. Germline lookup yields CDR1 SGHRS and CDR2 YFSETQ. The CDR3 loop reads CASSQGGMDTEAFF. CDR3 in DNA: TGCGCCAGCAGCCAGGGTGGGATGGACACTGAAGCTTTCTTT.

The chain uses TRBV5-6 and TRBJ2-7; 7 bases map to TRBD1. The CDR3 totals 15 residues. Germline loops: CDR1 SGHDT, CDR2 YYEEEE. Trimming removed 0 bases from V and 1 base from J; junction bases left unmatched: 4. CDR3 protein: CASSLAGTVSYEQYF. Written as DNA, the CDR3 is TGTGCCAGCAGCTTGGCGGGGACAGTATCCTACGAGCAGTACTTC.

For the CDR3, the DNA is TGTGCCAGCAGCTTAGCTCGGGGCGCTACATTCAATGAGCAGTTCTTC. Translation: CASSLARGATFNEQFF. The J gene is TRBJ2-1, the V gene TRBV7-9; the D gene could be TRBD1 or TRBD2 (5 bases each). Germline CDR1 is SEHNR and CDR2 is FQNEAQ (reference sequence). CDR3 length equals 16 residues. The V end lost 0 bases, the J end lost 6 bases, and 15 bases lay between the germline ends.

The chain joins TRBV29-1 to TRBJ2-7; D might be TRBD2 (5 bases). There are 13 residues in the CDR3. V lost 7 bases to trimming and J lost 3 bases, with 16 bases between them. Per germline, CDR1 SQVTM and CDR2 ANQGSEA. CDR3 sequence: CSAGSRPNYEQYF. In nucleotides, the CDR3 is TGCAGCGCGGGGAGCCGACCTAACTACGAGCAGTACTTC.

The CDR3 DNA follows: TGTGCCAGTAGTATTGCCTTGGCCGGGACAGACGAGCAGTACTTC. Translating it yields CASSIALAGTDEQYF. The chain has TRBV19 and TRBJ2-7, with 7 bases aligning to TRBD1. The CDR3 extends over 15 amino acids. The germline CDR1 and CDR2 sequences are LNHDA and SQIVND (reference sequence). With 3 bases clipped from V and 5 bases from J, the junction kept 10 bases outside the gene matches.

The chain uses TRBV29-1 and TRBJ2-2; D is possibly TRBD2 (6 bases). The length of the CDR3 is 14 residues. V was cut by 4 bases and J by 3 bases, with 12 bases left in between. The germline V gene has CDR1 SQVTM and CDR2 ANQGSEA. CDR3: CSVANTGDTGELFF. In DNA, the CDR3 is TGCAGCGTTGCCAATACGGGAGACACCGGGGAGCTGTTTTTT.

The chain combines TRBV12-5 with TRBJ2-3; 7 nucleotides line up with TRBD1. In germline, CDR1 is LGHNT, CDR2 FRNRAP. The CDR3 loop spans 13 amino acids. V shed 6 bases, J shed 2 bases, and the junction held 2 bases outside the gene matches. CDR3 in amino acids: CASGKGATDTQYF. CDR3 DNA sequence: TGTGCTAGTGGCAAGGGGGCCACAGATACGCAGTATTTT.

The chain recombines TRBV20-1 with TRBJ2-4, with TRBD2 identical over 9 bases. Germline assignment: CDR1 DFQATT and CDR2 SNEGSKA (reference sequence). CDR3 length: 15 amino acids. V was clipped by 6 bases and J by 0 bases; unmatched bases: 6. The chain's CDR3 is CSALQAGGAKNIQYF. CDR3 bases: TGCAGTGCCCTTCAAGCGGGGGGAGCCAAAAACATTCAGTACTTC.